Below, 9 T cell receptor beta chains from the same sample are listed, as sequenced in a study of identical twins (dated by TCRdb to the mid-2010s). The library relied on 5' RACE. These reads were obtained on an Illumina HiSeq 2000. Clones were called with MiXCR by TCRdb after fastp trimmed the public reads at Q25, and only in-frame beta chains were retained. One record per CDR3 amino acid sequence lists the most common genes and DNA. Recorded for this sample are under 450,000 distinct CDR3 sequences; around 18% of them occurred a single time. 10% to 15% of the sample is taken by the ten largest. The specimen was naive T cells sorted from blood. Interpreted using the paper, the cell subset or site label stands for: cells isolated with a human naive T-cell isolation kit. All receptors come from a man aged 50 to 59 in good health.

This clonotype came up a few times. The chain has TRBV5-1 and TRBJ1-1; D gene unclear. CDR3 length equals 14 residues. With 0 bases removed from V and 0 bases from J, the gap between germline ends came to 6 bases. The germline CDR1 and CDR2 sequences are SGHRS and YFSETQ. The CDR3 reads CASSLEHVNTEAFF. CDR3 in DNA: TGCGCCAGCAGCTTGGAACACGTGAACACTGAAGCTTTCTTT.

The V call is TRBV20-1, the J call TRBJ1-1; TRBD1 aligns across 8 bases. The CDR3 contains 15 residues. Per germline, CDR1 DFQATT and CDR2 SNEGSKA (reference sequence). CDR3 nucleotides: TGCAGCCTCCTTCGACAGGGGACCGTGAACACTGAAGCTTTCTTT. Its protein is CSLLRQGTVNTEAFF.

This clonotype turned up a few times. The CDR3 bases are TGTGCCAGCAGCATGGGACAGGGGGTTTACGAGCAGTACTTC. As protein: CASSMGQGVYEQYF. The chain uses TRBV11-2 and TRBJ2-7; TRBD1 agrees at 11 bases. The CDR3 has 14 residues. V gave up 5 bases and J gave up 4 bases; unmatched junction bases: 4. Germline V CDR1 and CDR2: SGHAT, FQNNGV.

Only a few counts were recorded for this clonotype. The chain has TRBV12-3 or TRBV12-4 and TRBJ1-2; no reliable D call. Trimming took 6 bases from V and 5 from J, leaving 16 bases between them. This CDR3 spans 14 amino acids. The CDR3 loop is CASSSSGSRYGYTF. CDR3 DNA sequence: TGTGCCAGCAGCTCCTCCGGGAGCCGTTATGGCTACACCTTC.

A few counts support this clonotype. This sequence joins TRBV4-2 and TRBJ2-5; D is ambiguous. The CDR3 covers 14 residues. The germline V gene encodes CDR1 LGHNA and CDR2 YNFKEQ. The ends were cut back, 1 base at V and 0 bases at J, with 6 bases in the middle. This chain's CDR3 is CASSQGTHQETQYF. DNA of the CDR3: TGTGCCAGCAGCCAAGGGACCCACCAAGAGACCCAGTACTTC.

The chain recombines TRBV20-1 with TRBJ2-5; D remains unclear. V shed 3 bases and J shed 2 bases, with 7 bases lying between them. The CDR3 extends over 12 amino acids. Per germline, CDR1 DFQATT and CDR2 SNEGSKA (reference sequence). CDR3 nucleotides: TGCAGTGCTAGTAGTCAACAAGAGACCCAGTACTTC. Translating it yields CSASSQQETQYF.

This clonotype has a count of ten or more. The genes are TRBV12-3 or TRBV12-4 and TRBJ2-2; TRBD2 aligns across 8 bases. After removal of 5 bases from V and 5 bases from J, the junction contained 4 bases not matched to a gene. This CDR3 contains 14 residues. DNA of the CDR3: TGTGCCAGCAGTACGGGGGGGCTGACCGGGGAGCTGTTTTTT. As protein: CASSTGGLTGELFF.

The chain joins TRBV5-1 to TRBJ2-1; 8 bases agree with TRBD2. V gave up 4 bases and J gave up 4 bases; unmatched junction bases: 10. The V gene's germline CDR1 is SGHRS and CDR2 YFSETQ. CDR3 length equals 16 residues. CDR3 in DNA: TGCGCCAGCAGCATACTTGGGCTAGCGGGTTACAATGAGCAGTTCTTC. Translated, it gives CASSILGLAGYNEQFF.

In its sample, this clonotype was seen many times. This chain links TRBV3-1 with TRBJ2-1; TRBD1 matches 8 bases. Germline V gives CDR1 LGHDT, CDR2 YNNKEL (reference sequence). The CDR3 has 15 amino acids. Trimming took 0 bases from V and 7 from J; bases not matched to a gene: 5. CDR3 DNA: TGTGCCAGCAGCCAAGACAGGGGGCAGCGGAATGAGCAGTTCTTC. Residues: CASSQDRGQRNEQFF.